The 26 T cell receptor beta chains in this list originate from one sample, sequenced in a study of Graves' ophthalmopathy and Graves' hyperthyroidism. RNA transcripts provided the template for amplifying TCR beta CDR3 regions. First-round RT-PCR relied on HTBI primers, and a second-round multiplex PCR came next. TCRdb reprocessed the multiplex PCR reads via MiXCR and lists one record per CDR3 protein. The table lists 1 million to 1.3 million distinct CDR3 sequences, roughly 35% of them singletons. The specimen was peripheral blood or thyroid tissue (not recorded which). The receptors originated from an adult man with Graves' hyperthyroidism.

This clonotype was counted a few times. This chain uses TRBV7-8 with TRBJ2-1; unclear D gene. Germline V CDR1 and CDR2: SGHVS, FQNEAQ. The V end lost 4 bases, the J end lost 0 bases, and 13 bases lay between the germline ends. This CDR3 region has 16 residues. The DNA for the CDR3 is TGTGCCAGCAGCTCCCTAACCGCGGTCTCCTACAATGAGCAGTTCTTC. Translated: CASSSLTAVSYNEQFF.

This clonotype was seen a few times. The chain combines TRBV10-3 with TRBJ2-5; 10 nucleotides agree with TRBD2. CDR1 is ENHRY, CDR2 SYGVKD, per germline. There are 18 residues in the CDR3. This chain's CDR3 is CARDRLAGELAYGETQYF. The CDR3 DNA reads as TGTGCTAGAGATCGGCTAGCGGGAGAACTGGCTTACGGGGAGACCCAGTACTTC.

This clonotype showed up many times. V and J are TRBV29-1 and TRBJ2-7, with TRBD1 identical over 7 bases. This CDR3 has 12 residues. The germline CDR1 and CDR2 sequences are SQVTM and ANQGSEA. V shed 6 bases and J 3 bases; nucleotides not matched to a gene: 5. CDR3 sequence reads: CSVGTDFYEQYF. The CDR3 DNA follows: TGCAGCGTGGGGACAGACTTCTACGAGCAGTACTTC.

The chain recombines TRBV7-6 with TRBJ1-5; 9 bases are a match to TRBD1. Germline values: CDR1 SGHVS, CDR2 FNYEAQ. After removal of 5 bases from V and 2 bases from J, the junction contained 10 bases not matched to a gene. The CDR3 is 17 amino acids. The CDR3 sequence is CASSLGQGGDGNQPQHF. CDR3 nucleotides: TGTGCCAGCAGCCTGGGACAGGGAGGGGACGGCAATCAGCCCCAGCATTTT.

The CDR3 loop reads CASTRRTGTTGELFF. DNA for the CDR3: TGTGCCAGCACGAGAAGGACAGGGACTACCGGGGAGCTGTTTTTT. The V and J genes are TRBV2 and TRBJ2-2; 8 bases match TRBD1. V lost 7 bases to trimming and J lost 5 bases; unmatched junction nucleotides: 9. Germline CDR1 is SNHLY and CDR2 is FYNNEI. This CDR3 has 15 residues.

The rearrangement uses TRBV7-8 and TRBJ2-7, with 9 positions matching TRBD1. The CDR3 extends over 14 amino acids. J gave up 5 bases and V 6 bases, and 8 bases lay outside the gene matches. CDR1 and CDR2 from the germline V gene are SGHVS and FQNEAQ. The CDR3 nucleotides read TGTGCCAGCAGGTCTGGGACAGGGTGCCACGAGCAGTACTTC. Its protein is CASRSGTGCHEQYF.

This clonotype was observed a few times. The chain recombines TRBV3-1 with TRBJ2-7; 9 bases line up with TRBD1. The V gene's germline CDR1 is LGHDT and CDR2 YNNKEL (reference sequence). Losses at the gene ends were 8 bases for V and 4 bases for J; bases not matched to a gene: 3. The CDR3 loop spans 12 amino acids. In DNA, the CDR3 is TGTGCCAGCGGACAGGGGCTGTACGAGCAGTACTTC. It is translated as CASGQGLYEQYF.

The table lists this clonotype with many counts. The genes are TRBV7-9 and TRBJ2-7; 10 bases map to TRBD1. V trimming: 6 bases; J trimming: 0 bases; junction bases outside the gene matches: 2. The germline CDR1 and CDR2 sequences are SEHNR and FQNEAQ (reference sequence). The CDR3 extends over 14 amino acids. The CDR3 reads CASRGTGASYEQYF. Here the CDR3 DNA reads TGTGCCAGCAGAGGGACAGGGGCCTCCTACGAGCAGTACTTC.

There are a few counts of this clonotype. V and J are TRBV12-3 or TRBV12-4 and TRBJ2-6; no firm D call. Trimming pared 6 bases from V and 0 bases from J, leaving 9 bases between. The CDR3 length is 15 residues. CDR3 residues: CASRRILSGANVLTF. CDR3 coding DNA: TGTGCCAGCAGGCGGATCCTCTCTGGGGCCAACGTCCTGACTTTC.

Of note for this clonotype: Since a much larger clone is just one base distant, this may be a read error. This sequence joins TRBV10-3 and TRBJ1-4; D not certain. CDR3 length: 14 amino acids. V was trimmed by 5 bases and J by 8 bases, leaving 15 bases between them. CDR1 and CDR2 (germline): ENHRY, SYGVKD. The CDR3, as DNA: TGTGCCATCAGTTATCGCGGACCGGAGGAAAAACTGTTTTTT. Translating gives CAISYRGPEEKLFF.

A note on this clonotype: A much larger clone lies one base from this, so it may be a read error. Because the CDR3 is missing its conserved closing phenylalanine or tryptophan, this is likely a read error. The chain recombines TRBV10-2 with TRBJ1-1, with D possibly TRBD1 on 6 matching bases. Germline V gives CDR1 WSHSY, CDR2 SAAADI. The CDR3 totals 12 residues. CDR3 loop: CASSYAQGKAFS. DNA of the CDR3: TGTGCCAGCAGTTACGCACAGGGAAAAGCTTTCTCT.

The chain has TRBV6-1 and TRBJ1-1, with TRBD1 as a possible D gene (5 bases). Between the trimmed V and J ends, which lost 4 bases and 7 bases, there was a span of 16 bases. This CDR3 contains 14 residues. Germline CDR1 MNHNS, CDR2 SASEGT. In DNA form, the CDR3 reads TGTGCCAGCAGTGCGTTCGGGGGAGTAGGTGAAGCTTTCTTT. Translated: CASSAFGGVGEAFF.

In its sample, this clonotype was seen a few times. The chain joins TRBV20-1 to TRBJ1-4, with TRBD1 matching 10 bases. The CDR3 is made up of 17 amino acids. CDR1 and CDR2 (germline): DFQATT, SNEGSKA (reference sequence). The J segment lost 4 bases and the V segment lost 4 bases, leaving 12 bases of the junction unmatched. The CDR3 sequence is CSATLGQGDLYNEKLFF. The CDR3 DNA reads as TGCAGTGCTACCCTCGGACAGGGGGACTTATATAATGAAAAACTGTTTTTT.

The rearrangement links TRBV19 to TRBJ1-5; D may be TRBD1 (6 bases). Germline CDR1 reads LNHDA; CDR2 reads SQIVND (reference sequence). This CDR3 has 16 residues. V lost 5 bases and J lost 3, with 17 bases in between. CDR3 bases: TGTGCCAGTAGTCCTGTAAAACAGGGCTTCAATCAGCCCCAGCATTTT. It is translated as CASSPVKQGFNQPQHF.

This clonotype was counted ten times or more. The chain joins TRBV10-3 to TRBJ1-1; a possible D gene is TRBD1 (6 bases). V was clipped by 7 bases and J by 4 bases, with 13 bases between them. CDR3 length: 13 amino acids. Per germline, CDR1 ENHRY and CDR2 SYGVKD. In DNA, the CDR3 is TGTGCCATCAAACCGAGGGGGACCACTGAAGCTTTCTTT. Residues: CAIKPRGTTEAFF.

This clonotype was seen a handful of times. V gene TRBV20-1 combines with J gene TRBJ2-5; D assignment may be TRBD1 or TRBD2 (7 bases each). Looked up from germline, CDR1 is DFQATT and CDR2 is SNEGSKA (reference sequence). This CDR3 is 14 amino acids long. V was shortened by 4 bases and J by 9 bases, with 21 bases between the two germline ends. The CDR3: CSATYRDSRGAQYF. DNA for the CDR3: TGCAGTGCTACCTACAGGGACAGCCGGGGGGCCCAGTACTTC.

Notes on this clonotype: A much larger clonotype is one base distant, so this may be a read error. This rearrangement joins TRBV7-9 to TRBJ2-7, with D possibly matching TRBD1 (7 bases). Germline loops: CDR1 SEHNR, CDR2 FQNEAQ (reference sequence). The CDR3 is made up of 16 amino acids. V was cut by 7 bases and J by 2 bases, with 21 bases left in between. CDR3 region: CASNPEGGQNAYEQYF. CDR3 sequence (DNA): TGTGCCAGCAACCCCGAGGGGGGACAGAACGCCTACGAGCAGTACTTC.

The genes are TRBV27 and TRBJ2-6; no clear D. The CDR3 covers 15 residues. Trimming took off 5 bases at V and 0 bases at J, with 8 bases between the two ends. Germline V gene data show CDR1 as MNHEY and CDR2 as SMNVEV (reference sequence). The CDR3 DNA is TGTGCCAGCAGTCTAACCTCCTCTGGGGCCAACGTCCTGACTTTC. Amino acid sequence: CASSLTSSGANVLTF.

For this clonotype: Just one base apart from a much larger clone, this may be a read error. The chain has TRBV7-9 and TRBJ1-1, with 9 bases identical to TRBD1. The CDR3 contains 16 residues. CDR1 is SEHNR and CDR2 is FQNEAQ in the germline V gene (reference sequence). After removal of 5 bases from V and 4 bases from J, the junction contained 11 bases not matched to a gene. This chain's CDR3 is CASSPQPSTGGTEAFF. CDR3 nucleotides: TGTGCCAGCAGCCCCCAACCGTCGACAGGGGGCACTGAAGCTTTCTTT.

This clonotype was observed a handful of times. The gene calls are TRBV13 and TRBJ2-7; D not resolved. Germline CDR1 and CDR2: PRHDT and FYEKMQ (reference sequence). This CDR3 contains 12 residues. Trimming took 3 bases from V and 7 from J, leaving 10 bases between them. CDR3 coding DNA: TGTGCCAGCAGCTTTCCCTCCGGAGAGCAGTACTTC. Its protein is CASSFPSGEQYF.

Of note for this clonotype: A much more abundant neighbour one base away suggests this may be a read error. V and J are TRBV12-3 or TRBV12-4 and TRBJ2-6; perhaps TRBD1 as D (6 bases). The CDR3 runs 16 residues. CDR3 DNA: TGTGCCAGCAGTACCCACAGGGAACCCGGGGCCAACGTCCCGACTTTC. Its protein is CASSTHREPGANVPTF.

CDR3 sequence (DNA): TGTGCCATCAGGGGAGGACAGGGTCATCAGCCCCAGCATTTT. It translates to CAIRGGQGHQPQHF. The J gene is TRBJ1-5, the V gene TRBV10-3, with 8 nucleotides matching TRBD1. V shed 6 bases and J 5 bases; nucleotides not matched to a gene: 6. From germline, CDR1 is ENHRY and CDR2 SYGVKD. This CDR3 is built from 14 residues.

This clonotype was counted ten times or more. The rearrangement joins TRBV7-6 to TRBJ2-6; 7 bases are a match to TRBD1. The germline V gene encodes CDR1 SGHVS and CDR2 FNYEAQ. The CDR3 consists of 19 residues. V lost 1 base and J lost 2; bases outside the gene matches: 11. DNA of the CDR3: TGTGCCAGCAGCTTAGAGCAAGGGGGCGCGGTCGCTGGGGCCAACGTCCTGACTTTC. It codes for CASSLEQGGAVAGANVLTF.

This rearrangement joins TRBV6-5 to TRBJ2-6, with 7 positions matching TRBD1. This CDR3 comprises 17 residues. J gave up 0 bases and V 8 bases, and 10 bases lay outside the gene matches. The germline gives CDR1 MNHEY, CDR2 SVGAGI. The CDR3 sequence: CASGLGTAFSGANVLTF. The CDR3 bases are TGTGCCAGCGGGCTCGGGACAGCCTTCTCTGGGGCCAACGTCCTGACTTTC.

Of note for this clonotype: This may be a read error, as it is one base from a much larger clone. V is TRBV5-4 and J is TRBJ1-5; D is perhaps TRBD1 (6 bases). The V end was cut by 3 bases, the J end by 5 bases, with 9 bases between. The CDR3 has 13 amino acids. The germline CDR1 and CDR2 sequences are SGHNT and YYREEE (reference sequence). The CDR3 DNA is TGTGCCAGCAGCTGGGGGGCACATCAGCCCCAGCATTTT. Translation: CASSWGAHQPQHF.

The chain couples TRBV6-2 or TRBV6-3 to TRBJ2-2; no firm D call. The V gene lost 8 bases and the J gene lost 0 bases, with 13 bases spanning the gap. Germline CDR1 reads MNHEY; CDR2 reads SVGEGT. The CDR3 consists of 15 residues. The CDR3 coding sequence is TGTGCCAGCGGTCCTTATGTGACGAACACCGGGGAGCTGTTTTTT. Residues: CASGPYVTNTGELFF.